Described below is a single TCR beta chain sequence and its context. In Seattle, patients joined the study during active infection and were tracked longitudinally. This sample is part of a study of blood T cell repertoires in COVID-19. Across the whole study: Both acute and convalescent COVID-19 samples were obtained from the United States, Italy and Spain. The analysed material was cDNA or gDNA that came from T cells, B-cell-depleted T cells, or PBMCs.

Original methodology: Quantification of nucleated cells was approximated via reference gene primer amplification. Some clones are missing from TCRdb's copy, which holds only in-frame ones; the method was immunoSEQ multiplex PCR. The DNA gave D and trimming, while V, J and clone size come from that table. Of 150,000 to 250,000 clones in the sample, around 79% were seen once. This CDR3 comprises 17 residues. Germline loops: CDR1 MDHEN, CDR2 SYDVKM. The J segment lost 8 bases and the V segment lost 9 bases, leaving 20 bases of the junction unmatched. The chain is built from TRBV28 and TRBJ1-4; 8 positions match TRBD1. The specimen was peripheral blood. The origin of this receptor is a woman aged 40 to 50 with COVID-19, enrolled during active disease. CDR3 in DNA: TGTGCCAGTCAGGGGGCGTCCCCCTCTTATAGCGGCGAAAAACTGTTTTTT. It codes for CASQGASPSYSGEKLFF.